This TCR beta chain was sequenced during a study of T cells in Graves' hyperthyroidism and ophthalmopathy. Study observations and caveats: Blood also showed most of the thyroid clonotypes that were expanded above 0.001.

TCR beta CDR3 regions were amplified from RNA. In the first-round RT-PCR of the TCR CDR3, the HTBI primer set was used. TCRdb itself ran the multiplex PCR reads through MiXCR, one entry per CDR3 protein. The table has about half a million distinct CDR3 sequences, 20% to 25% seen once; the top ten hold 26%. The CDR3 length is 13 residues. Germline V CDR1 and CDR2: SGHRS, YFSETQ. V shed 1 base and J shed 6 bases, with 10 bases lying between them. This clonotype showed up many times. As yet, its antigen is unknown. Uncontrolled infection, other autoimmune disease, pregnancy or lactation disqualified patients from enrolment. PBMCs were obtained from 9.5 to 10 ml fresh peripheral blood.

This TCR came from a man aged 18 to 35 with Graves' hyperthyroidism. The chain employs TRBV5-1 and TRBJ1-1; tentatively, D is TRBD1 (5 bases). The specimen was blood. CDR3 nucleotide sequence: TGCGCCAGCAGCTTGACAGGCCCCCCTGAAGCTTTCTTT. Its translation: CASSLTGPPEAFF.